This TCR beta chain is drawn from a study of regulatory T cells in long-lasting Graves disease. Study-wide points: Persistent patients had a count of shared public clonotypes (around 2,700) that exceeded that of new patients (almost 1,000).

Time point noted: newly diagnosed GD, antithyroid drugs for less than 3 months. PBMCs provided the RNA from which the TCR library was made. The patients were enrolled through endocrinology in Xi'an, China. A peripheral blood sample, roughly 8.5 milliliters in volume, was drawn into EDTA tubes. CDR3 regions were amplified by Arm-PCR using iRepertoire HTBI primers to build TCR beta libraries. TCRdb reprocessed the multiplex PCR reads with MiXCR, giving one entry per CDR3 protein. The table lists 400,000 to 500,000 distinct CDR3 sequences, over 15% of them singletons. The V and J ends lost 3 bases and 7 bases respectively, with 12 bases between them. In germline, CDR1 is MGHDK, CDR2 SYGVNS. CDR3 length: 14 amino acids. This clonotype was seen a handful of times. Its specificity is unknown. This sample also belongs to another study, concerning T cells in Graves' hyperthyroidism and ophthalmopathy.

The sample consisted of peripheral blood mononuclear cells (PBMCs), taken at new diagnosis, from a patient treated with antithyroid drugs. The J gene is TRBJ1-4, the V gene TRBV25-1; D is possibly TRBD1 (5 bases). The clonotype was recovered from a woman under 30 with Graves disease. This CDR3 is CASSDEGQGEKLFF. The CDR3 coding sequence is TGTGCCAGCAGTGACGAGGGGCAAGGTGAAAAACTGTTTTTT.